These T cell receptor beta chains were read from a single sample in a study of blood T cell repertoires in COVID-19. Method: immunoSEQ multiplex PCR; TCRdb's copy keeps in-frame clones and lacks some. The sample consists of 80,000 to 100,000 clones, roughly 84% of them appearing once. Source material: peripheral blood. Receptors originate from a woman older than 75 in a cohort sampled during active or convalescent COVID-19. Each CDR3 is given with its conserved first and last residue.

TRBJ1-4	TRBV5-6	CASSFRTGINEKLFF
TRBJ2-1	TRBV7-3	CASSQGQGAWNEQFF
TRBJ2-1	TRBV10-3	CAISPSEHNEQFF
TRBJ1-2	TRBV12-3/TRBV12-4	CASNTEKNYGYTF
TRBJ2-7	TRBV28	CASSFIGQGAYEQYF
TRBJ1-4	TRBV30	CAWSGTTNEKLFF
TRBJ2-5	TRBV30	CAWGSGRETQYF
TRBJ1-1	TRBV7-3	CASSPQGAATEAFF
TRBJ1-2	TRBV3-1/TRBV3-2	CASSQGDRGRGYTF
TRBJ1-3	TRBV7-6	CASSAPGQGVGDRNTIYF
TRBJ1-4	TRBV4-2	CASSPYGGDREKLFF
TRBJ2-1	TRBV19	CASSPTGVYNEQFF